This T cell receptor (beta chain) was observed in a study of shared clonotypes between healthy human individuals. About the study: Per-donor plates numbered three CD4 naive, three CD4 memory, two CD8 naive and one CD8 memory. Study results and caveats: Incompleteness in sorted-subset sequencing, despite large depth, was shown by rarefaction.

On this clone: The target antigen is unknown.

The data were produced by immunoSEQ multiplex PCR, yet TCRdb's version contains in-frame clones alone and is incomplete. Among about 2.4 million clones listed, 93% were seen once. Recent vaccinations or acute infections were absent in the healthy HIV-negative adult donors. This TCR was sampled from a man aged 18 to 29 in good health. Some clones in this sample may be carry-over from other donors' samples. Material: naive CD4+ T cells from PBMCs. The subset: CD45RA+ positively selected.

CDR3 in DNA: TGTGCCAGCAGCTTGGTACGTGGGACAGGGGGCTCTGAGCAGTTCTTC. This gives the protein CASSLVRGTGGSEQFF. The chain links TRBV5-6 to TRBJ2-1, with 12 bases identical to TRBD1. V shed 0 bases and J 9 bases; nucleotides not matched to a gene: 7. Germline CDR1 is SGHDT and CDR2 is YYEEEE. The CDR3 is 16 amino acids. The whole variable domain, filled in from reference TRBV5-6 and TRBJ2-1, reads DAGVTQSPTHLIKTRGQQVTLRCSPKSGHDTVSWYQQALGQGPQFIFQYYEEEERQRGNFPDRFSGHQFPNYSSELNVNALLLGDSALYLCASSLVRGTGGSEQFFGPGTRLTVL.